This TCR beta chain came from a study of T cells in Graves' hyperthyroidism and ophthalmopathy. This clonotype came up a few times. In germline, CDR1 is MGHRA, CDR2 YSYEKL. The CDR3 sequence is 18 residues long. The trim removed 1 base at V and 1 base at J, leaving 12 bases unmatched. Diagnosis rested on symptoms, serum thyroxine and TRAb, thyroid ultrasound, and orbital computed tomography. RNA transcripts were the template for amplifying TCR beta CDR3 regions. The primer set for the first-round RT-PCR of the TCR CDR3 was HTBI. Each CDR3 protein gets one entry after TCRdb re-called the multiplex PCR reads with MiXCR. The data hold hundreds of thousands of distinct CDR3 sequences, with approximately 14% observed a single time.

The chain has TRBV4-1 and TRBJ1-1; 7 nucleotides match TRBD1. The material sequenced was blood. This clonotype was obtained from a man between 18 and 35 years old with Graves' ophthalmopathy. The CDR3 spells CASSQVGTAFASNTEAFF. As DNA, the CDR3 is TGCGCCAGCAGCCAAGTCGGGACAGCGTTTGCCTCGAACACTGAAGCTTTCTTT.